This T cell receptor (beta chain) comes out of a study of Graves' ophthalmopathy and Graves' hyperthyroidism. RNA transcripts were the source from which TCR beta CDR3 regions were amplified. First-round RT-PCR used HTBI primers; second-round multiplex PCR followed. TCRdb reprocessed the multiplex PCR reads with MiXCR, giving one entry per CDR3 protein. The sample has about 400,000 distinct CDR3 sequences, around 18% seen once. The CDR3 extends over 15 amino acids. From germline, CDR1 is MNHEY and CDR2 SVGEGT. V was pared by 5 bases and J by 6 bases, with 20 bases between. This clonotype has just a few counts.

The chain has TRBV6-2 or TRBV6-3 and TRBJ2-7; D tentatively fits TRBD1 or TRBD2 (5 bases each). Source material: peripheral blood. The sequence was obtained from a woman between 18 and 29 years old with Graves' ophthalmopathy. CDR3 bases: TGTGCCAGCAGTAAGACCCGGGACCCTACTGCCGAGCAGTACTTC. It yields the protein CASSKTRDPTAEQYF.